The clone carrying this TCR beta chain was picked up a small number of times. This entry is derived from a study of T cells in Graves' hyperthyroidism and ophthalmopathy. Researchers amplified the TCR beta CDR3 regions from RNA transcripts. The HTBI primer set served for first-round RT-PCR of the TCR CDR3. TCRdb processed the multiplex PCR reads anew with MiXCR; each CDR3 protein has one entry. The data hold about 640,000 distinct CDR3 sequences, with 20% to 25% observed a single time. Deletions cut 5 bases from V and 7 bases from J, with 18 bases between. This CDR3 is 14 amino acids long. The V gene's germline CDR1 is SGHTA and CDR2 FQGNSA. 9.5 to 10 ml fresh peripheral blood yielded the PBMCs.

V is TRBV7-2 and J is TRBJ2-7, with D perhaps assigned TRBD1 or TRBD2 (5 bases each). This TCR came from a man aged 25 to 40 with Graves' ophthalmopathy. Sequenced input: blood. The CDR3 sequence: CASSAPGLPEEQYF. DNA for the CDR3: TGTGCCAGCAGCGCCCCGGGGCTCCCGGAGGAGCAGTACTTC.